This T cell receptor (beta chain) is from a study of neurological immune-mediated disorders. 5'RACE with 10-nucleotide random UMIs generated the cDNA. MiXCR was run by TCRdb on the 5' RACE reads, yielding one entry per CDR3 protein. Among about 66,000 distinct CDR3 sequences listed, around 9.7% were seen once. Time point given: longitudinal time-point 2. The V end was cut by 2 bases, the J end by 5 bases, with 16 bases between. CDR3 length: 16 amino acids. Germline V gene lookup returns CDR1 KGHSH and CDR2 LQKENI. The chain links TRBV18 to TRBJ2-1; the D gene could be TRBD1 or TRBD2 (6 bases each). Sequencing was carried out using PBMCs. This clonotype originated in a man aged 30-40 years in good health. The CDR3 sequence is CASSPGRDTLDNEQFF. CDR3 sequence (DNA): TGTGCCAGCTCACCAGGGCGGGACACCCTAGACAATGAGCAGTTCTTC.